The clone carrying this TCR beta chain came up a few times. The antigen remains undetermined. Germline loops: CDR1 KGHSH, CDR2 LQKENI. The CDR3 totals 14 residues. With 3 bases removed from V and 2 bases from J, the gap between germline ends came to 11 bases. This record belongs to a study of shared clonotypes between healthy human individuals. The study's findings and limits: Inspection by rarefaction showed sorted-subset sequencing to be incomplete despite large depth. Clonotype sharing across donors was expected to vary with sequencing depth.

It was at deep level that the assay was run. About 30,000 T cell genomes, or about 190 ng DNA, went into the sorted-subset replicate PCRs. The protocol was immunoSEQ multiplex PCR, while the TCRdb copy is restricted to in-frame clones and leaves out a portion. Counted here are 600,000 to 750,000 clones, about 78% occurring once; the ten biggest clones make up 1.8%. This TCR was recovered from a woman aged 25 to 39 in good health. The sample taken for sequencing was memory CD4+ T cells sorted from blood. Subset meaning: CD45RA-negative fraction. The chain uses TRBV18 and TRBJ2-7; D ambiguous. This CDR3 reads CASSPDYSPYEQYF. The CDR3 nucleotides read TGTGCCAGCTCACCTGATTACAGCCCCTACGAGCAGTACTTC.